This TCR beta chain was captured by sequencing in a study of cytomegalovirus exposure and HLA in healthy donors. Looking at the study overall: HLA-typed donors contributed around 88 million unique TCRs, which were held in an early data release. Findings and caveats of the study: A reported reduction in N-insertions relative to the approximately 670-donor mean was seen in an Asian-associated ancestry cluster in a later analysis. Later analysis identified a missense DCLRE1C variant that was linked to TCR beta V- and J-gene trimming. When a later analysis compared HLA-associated TCR beta chains with equally common others, the HLA-associated chains turned out to be more clonally expanded and to have lower generation probabilities.

A multiplex PCR was run with 60 Vbeta primers and 13 Jbeta primers. Sequencing used immunoSEQ multiplex PCR; TCRdb keeps in-frame clones, though not all of them. Of around 110,000 clones detected, around 10% appear once; the ten largest clones hold 2.5% to 3.5%. CDR3 size: 15 residues. Germline V lookup: CDR1 SGDLS, CDR2 YYNGEE. The germline V and J ends were trimmed by 2 bases and 4 bases, with 15 bases remaining between them. Only a few counts were recorded for this clone. Its antigen is still unknown. The receptor was isolated from a man aged 25 to 45 in good health and CMV-seronegative. The specimen sequenced was PBMCs. The rearrangement joins TRBV9 to TRBJ2-5; possibly TRBD1 for D (5 bases). In DNA, the CDR3 is TGTGCCAGCAGCGTCGGGCAGGGTCAACGAGAGACCCAGTACTTC. This encodes CASSVGQGQRETQYF.